Below are 22 T cell receptor beta chains sequenced from a single sample in a study of blood T cell repertoires in COVID-19. Some clones are missing from TCRdb's copy, which holds only in-frame ones; the method was immunoSEQ multiplex PCR. The sample yields fewer than 250,000 clones, nearly 90% seen once. The sequencing sample was made of peripheral blood. Receptors were obtained from a woman aged 40 to 50 who had recovered from COVID-19.

Here the CDR3 DNA reads TGTGCCAGCAGTTTCCAGGAATTAAATCAGCCCCAGCATTTT. Its protein product is CASSFQELNQPQHF. This chain links TRBV6-5 with TRBJ1-5; no clear D. This CDR3 comprises 14 residues. Germline CDR1 MNHEY, CDR2 SVGAGI. The V gene lost 4 bases and the J gene lost 4 bases, with 11 bases spanning the gap.

This clone was seen once. The chain couples TRBV10-3 to TRBJ2-1; TRBD2 matches at 7 bases. The CDR3 runs 14 residues. Germline CDR1 reads ENHRY; CDR2 reads SYGVKD. Unmatched junction bases numbered 11, after V lost 6 bases and J lost 9 bases. The CDR3 protein is CAIRRTSDYAEQFF. The CDR3 DNA reads TGTGCCATCAGGCGTACTAGCGATTATGCTGAGCAGTTCTTC.

The chain recombines TRBV25-1 with TRBJ1-1, with 9 positions matching TRBD1. Unmatched junction bases numbered 8, after V lost 6 bases and J lost 6 bases. CDR1 and CDR2 from the germline V gene are MGHDK and SYGVNS. This CDR3 spans 14 amino acids. The CDR3 spells CASRGTGSSPEAFF. CDR3 DNA: TGTGCCAGCAGAGGGACAGGGTCGTCCCCTGAAGCTTTCTTT.

The V and J genes are TRBV30 and TRBJ1-1; TRBD1 agrees at 8 bases. Germline values: CDR1 GTSNPN, CDR2 SVGIG (reference sequence). The CDR3 loop spans 15 amino acids. The V segment lost 2 bases and the J segment 0 bases; nucleotides outside the gene matches: 5. The CDR3 spells CAWSHGQGMNTEAFF. CDR3 DNA: TGTGCCTGGAGTCATGGACAGGGCATGAACACTGAAGCTTTCTTT.

The chain carries TRBV27 and TRBJ2-7, with D maybe TRBD1 (6 bases). Germline loops: CDR1 MNHEY, CDR2 SMNVEV (reference sequence). The CDR3 contains 15 residues. V shed 5 bases and J shed 2 bases, with 16 bases lying between them. This CDR3 reads CASSPFRGPPYEQYF. In nucleotides, the CDR3 is TGTGCCAGCAGTCCTTTCAGGGGTCCCCCCTACGAGCAGTACTTC.

The chain is built from TRBV28 and TRBJ1-5; D not certain. With 8 bases removed from V and 4 bases from J, the gap between germline ends came to 15 bases. The CDR3 totals 14 residues. Per germline, CDR1 MDHEN and CDR2 SYDVKM. CDR3 region: CASSSGRPNQPQHF. The CDR3 coding sequence is TGTGCCAGCTCGAGCGGCAGGCCTAATCAGCCCCAGCATTTT.

This clone was observed once. The V and J genes are TRBV30 and TRBJ1-1; 8 bases fit TRBD1. V trimming: 2 bases; J trimming: 1 base; junction bases outside the gene matches: 6. The CDR3 is 15 amino acids. The germline V gene encodes CDR1 GTSNPN and CDR2 SVGIG (reference sequence). CDR3 protein: CAWSSDGQGNTEAFF. Here the CDR3 DNA reads TGTGCCTGGAGTAGTGACGGACAGGGGAACACTGAAGCTTTCTTT.

The V and J genes are TRBV5-4 and TRBJ2-5; 11 bases fit TRBD2. Germline CDR1 and CDR2: SGHNT and YYREEE (reference sequence). The CDR3 is made up of 18 amino acids. V shed 4 bases, J shed 3 bases, and the junction held 14 bases outside the gene matches. CDR3 in amino acids: CASSPGTSGFATEETQYF. DNA of the CDR3: TGTGCCAGCAGCCCCGGGACTAGCGGATTTGCTACCGAAGAGACCCAGTACTTC.

This clone was counted a single time. The chain uses TRBV18 and TRBJ2-2; possible D gene TRBD2, 5 bases. Trimming stripped 0 bases from V and 3 bases from J, with 11 bases between. The CDR3 has 16 amino acids. Germline V gives CDR1 KGHSH, CDR2 LQKENI. CDR3 protein: CASSPPSSRDTGELFF. The CDR3 DNA reads TGTGCCAGCTCACCACCCTCTAGCAGAGACACCGGGGAGCTGTTTTTT.

The chain joins TRBV3-1 (or the pseudogene TRBV3-2) to TRBJ2-4; 7 nucleotides match TRBD2. Looked up from germline, CDR1 is LGHDT and CDR2 is YNNKEL (reference sequence). This CDR3 region has 17 residues. Trimming cost V 1 base and J 0 bases; bases outside gene matches: 6. The CDR3 DNA follows: TGTGCCAGCAGCCAAGTATCGGGAGGCCTAGCCAAAAACATTCAGTACTTC. Amino acid sequence: CASSQVSGGLAKNIQYF.

V usage is TRBV4-1 and J usage is TRBJ2-4; D is ambiguous. Trimming cost V 2 bases and J 0 bases, with 17 bases left between them. The length of the CDR3 is 18 residues. Germline V CDR1 and CDR2: MGHRA, YSYEKL. The DNA of the CDR3 is TGCGCCAGCAGCCAAAGTGAAGCTTTAGATCTAGCCAAAAACATTCAGTACTTC. This gives the protein CASSQSEALDLAKNIQYF.

CDR3 protein: CASSQEGAFSYNEQFF. CDR3 nucleotides: TGTGCCAGCAGCCAAGAAGGGGCGTTCTCCTACAATGAGCAGTTCTTC. The rearrangement joins TRBV14 to TRBJ2-1, with D perhaps matching TRBD1 (5 bases). Per the germline V gene, CDR1 is SGHDN and CDR2 is FVKESK. This CDR3 is 16 amino acids long. V shed 0 bases and J shed 0 bases, with 9 bases lying between them. Based on the CDR3 plus reference TRBV14 and TRBJ2-1, the full variable domain is EAGVTQFPSHSVIEKGQTVTLRCDPISGHDNLYWYRRVMGKEIKFLLHFVKESKQDESGMPNNRFLAERTGGTYSTLKVQPAELEDSGVYFCASSQEGAFSYNEQFFGPGTRLTVL.

With respect to this clone: The same CDR3 also results from other DNA sequences found in this sample. The gene calls are TRBV7-3 and TRBJ1-1; possible D gene TRBD1, 5 bases. Trimming cost V 0 bases and J 5 bases, with 7 bases left between them. This CDR3 is built from 13 residues. Germline V gene sequence: CDR1 SGHTA, CDR2 FQGTGA. CDR3 amino acids: CASSLTRDTEAFF. The CDR3, as DNA: TGTGCCAGCAGCTTAACCAGGGATACTGAAGCTTTCTTT.

V is TRBV7-2 and J is TRBJ2-7; D remains ambiguous. The CDR3 length is 13 residues. Germline V lookup: CDR1 SGHTA, CDR2 FQGNSA. Trimming pared 3 bases from V and 2 bases from J, leaving 8 bases between. The CDR3 reads CASSLVETYEQYF. The CDR3 coding sequence is TGTGCCAGCAGCTTGGTGGAGACCTACGAGCAGTACTTC. The whole variable domain, remainder taken from reference TRBV7-2 and TRBJ2-7, is GAGVSQSPSNKVTEKGKDVELRCDPISGHTALYWYRQSLGQGLEFLIYFQGNSAPDKSGLPSDRFSAERTGGSVSTLTIQRTQQEDSAVYLCASSLVETYEQYFGPGTRLTVT.

The DNA for the CDR3 is TGCGCCAGCAGTAACAGGACTAGCGGTAGCACAGATACGCAGTATTTT. It yields the protein CASSNRTSGSTDTQYF. The rearrangement uses TRBV10-2 and TRBJ2-3; 10 bases are shared with TRBD2. This CDR3 has 16 residues. Germline CDR1 reads WSHSY; CDR2 reads SAAADI. J gave up 0 bases and V 5 bases, and 5 bases lay outside the gene matches.

This clone was detected only a few times. The J gene is TRBJ1-5, the V gene TRBV28; TRBD1 is a possible D gene (6 bases). Germline V gene data show CDR1 as MDHEN and CDR2 as SYDVKM. This CDR3 region has 16 residues. Trimming took 7 bases from V and 6 from J, leaving 22 bases between them. The CDR3 region is CASTPWATGKPQPQHF. CDR3 DNA sequence: TGTGCCAGCACCCCCTGGGCCACAGGGAAGCCTCAGCCCCAGCATTTT.

The chain is built from TRBV19 and TRBJ2-7; D is possibly TRBD2 (6 bases). V shed 4 bases and J shed 2 bases, with 9 bases lying between them. This CDR3 is 13 amino acids long. CDR1 LNHDA and CDR2 SQIVND come from the germline V gene (reference sequence). The CDR3 bases are TGTGCCAGTAGTAGGGACTTAACCTACGAGCAGTACTTC. Translated, it gives CASSRDLTYEQYF.

The CDR3: CASSSSTGPSGYGYTF. The DNA for the CDR3 is TGTGCCAGTAGTTCCTCGACAGGCCCTTCGGGCTATGGCTACACCTTC. The chain couples TRBV19 to TRBJ1-2, with a weak D call TRBD1 (6 bases). The ends were cut back, 5 bases at V and 4 bases at J, with 20 bases in the middle. The CDR3 runs to 16 residues. CDR1 LNHDA and CDR2 SQIVND come from the germline V gene (reference sequence).

This clone was detected a few times. The rearrangement joins TRBV7-8 to TRBJ2-1, with TRBD2 as a possible D gene (6 bases). Trimming removed 5 bases at V and 5 bases at J, with 31 bases between. CDR3 length: 20 residues. Germline V lookup: CDR1 SGHVS, CDR2 FQNEAQ. DNA for the CDR3: TGTGCCAGCAGCCGTCGTCGGCGGGATGTTCGCGAAGGAGGAAACAATGAGCAGTTCTTC. Translated, it gives CASSRRRRDVREGGNNEQFF.

The V call is TRBV18, the J call TRBJ2-1; 13 bases fit TRBD2. Germline V lookup: CDR1 KGHSH, CDR2 LQKENI. The CDR3 totals 16 residues. Trimming removed 0 bases from V and 9 bases from J; junction bases left unmatched: 5. This chain's CDR3 is CASSPPGLAGYGEQFF. The DNA for the CDR3 is TGTGCCAGCTCACCACCGGGACTAGCGGGATATGGTGAGCAGTTCTTC.

The chain employs TRBV11-2 and TRBJ1-4; 9 nucleotides agree with TRBD1. The CDR3 is 17 residues long. The ends lost 5 bases at V and 10 bases at J; junction bases unmatched: 17. Germline lookup yields CDR1 SGHAT and CDR2 FQNNGV. CDR3 DNA sequence: TGTGCCAGCAGCCCCTCTCTCCGACAGGGGGGTTTCGGAAAACTGTTTTTT. It translates to CASSPSLRQGGFGKLFF.

The CDR3 region has the DNA TGTGCCTGGAGTCCCGGGACTCGGGCTCGTCAGTACTTC. Amino acids: CAWSPGTRARQYF. The chain couples TRBV30 to TRBJ2-7; a weak D match, TRBD2 (6 bases). The CDR3 is made up of 13 amino acids. The germline V and J ends were trimmed by 2 bases and 10 bases, with 18 bases remaining between them. Germline CDR1 is GTSNPN and CDR2 is SVGIG (reference sequence).